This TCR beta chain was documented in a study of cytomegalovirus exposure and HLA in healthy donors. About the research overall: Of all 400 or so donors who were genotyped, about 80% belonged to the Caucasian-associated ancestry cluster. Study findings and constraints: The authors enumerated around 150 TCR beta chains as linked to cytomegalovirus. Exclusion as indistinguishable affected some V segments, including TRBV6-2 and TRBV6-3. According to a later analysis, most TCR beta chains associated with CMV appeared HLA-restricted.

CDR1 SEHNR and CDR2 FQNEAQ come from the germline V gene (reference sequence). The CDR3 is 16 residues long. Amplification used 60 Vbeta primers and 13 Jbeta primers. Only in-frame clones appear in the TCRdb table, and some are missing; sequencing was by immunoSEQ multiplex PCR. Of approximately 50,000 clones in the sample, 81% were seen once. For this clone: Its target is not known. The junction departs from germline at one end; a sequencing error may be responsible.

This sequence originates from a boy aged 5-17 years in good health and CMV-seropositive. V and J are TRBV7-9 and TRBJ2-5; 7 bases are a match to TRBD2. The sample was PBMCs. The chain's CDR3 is CSSSLSGERGQETQYF. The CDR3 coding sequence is TGTTCCAGCAGCTTATCGGGCGAGCGGGGCCAAGAGACCCAGTACTTC.